This T cell receptor beta chain came from a study of PD-1 blockade in classical Hodgkin lymphoma. Time point specified: cycle 4 day 1 (C4D1), after 5 to 7 weeks of nivolumab. Every patient relapsed after autologous stem cell transplantation, and brentuximab vedotin exposure varied. Clones were read by immunoSEQ multiplex PCR, and TCRdb kept only the in-frame ones, dropping some. The table has approximately 110,000 clones, around nine tenths seen once. The clonotype was recovered from a human donor with classical Hodgkin lymphoma. The specimen was peripheral blood mononuclear cells (PBMCs), collected before the fourth cycle of nivolumab.

The CDR3 sequence: CASSWDRGLNTEAFF. CDR3 coding DNA: TGCGCCAGCAGCTGGGACAGGGGATTGAACACTGAAGCTTTCTTT. J is TRBJ1-1 and V is TRBV5-1; 10 bases fit TRBD1. V shed 3 bases, J shed 0 bases, and the junction held 2 bases outside the gene matches. CDR1 is SGHRS, CDR2 YFSETQ, per germline. The CDR3 length is 15 residues. The full variable domain, rest sourced from reference TRBV5-1 and TRBJ1-1, is KAGVTQTPRYLIKTRGQQVTLSCSPISGHRSVSWYQQTPGQGLQFLFEYFSETQRNKGNFPGRFSGRQFSNSRSEMNVSTLELGDSALYLCASSWDRGLNTEAFFGQGTRLTVV.